The entry below gives a single T cell receptor beta chain sequence along with its context. The sample originates from a study of blood T cell repertoires in COVID-19. Clones were sequenced by immunoSEQ multiplex PCR, and TCRdb holds only the in-frame ones, with some missing. The sample consists of about 300,000 clones, 70% to 90% of them appearing once. There are 14 residues in the CDR3. Germline CDR1 is SNHLY and CDR2 is FYNNEI. Trimming took 8 bases from V and 1 from J; bases not matched to a gene: 4. The V gene is TRBV2, the J gene TRBJ2-3; the match to TRBD2 covers 9 bases. This sequence originates from a man aged 25-45 years who had recovered from COVID-19. What was sequenced was PBMCs or T cells enriched from blood (not recorded which). CDR3 in DNA: TGTGCCAGCCGCGGGGGGGCCGGCACAGATACGCAGTATTTT. It encodes CASRGGAGTDTQYF.